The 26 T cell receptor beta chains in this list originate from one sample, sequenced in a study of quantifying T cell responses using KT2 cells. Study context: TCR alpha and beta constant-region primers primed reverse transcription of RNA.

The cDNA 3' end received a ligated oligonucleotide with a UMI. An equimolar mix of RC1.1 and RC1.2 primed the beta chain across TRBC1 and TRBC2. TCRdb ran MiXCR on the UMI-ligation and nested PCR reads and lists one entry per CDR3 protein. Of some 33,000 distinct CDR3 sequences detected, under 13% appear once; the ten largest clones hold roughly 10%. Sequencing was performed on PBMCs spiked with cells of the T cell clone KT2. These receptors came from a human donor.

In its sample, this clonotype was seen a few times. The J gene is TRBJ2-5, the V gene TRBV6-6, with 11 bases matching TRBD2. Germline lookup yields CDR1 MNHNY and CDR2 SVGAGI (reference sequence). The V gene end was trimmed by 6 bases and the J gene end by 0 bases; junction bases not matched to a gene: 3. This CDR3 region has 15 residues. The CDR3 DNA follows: TGTGCCAGCAGGCTAGCGGGAGGCCACCAAGAGACCCAGTACTTC. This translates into CASRLAGGHQETQYF.

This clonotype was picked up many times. The CDR3 loop reads CASSSGDSYEQYF. The CDR3 DNA reads as TGTGCCAGCTCATCAGGTGATTCCTACGAGCAGTACTTC. J is TRBJ2-7 and V is TRBV18, with D unclear. CDR3 size: 13 residues. Germline CDR1 KGHSH, CDR2 LQKENI. V was pared by 5 bases and J by 1 base, with 9 bases between.

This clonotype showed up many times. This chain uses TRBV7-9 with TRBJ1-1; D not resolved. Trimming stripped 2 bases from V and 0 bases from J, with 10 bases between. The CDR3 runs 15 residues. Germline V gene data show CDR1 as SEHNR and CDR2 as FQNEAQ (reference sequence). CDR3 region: CASSLKVQMNTEAFF. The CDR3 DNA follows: TGTGCCAGCAGCTTAAAGGTCCAGATGAACACTGAAGCTTTCTTT.

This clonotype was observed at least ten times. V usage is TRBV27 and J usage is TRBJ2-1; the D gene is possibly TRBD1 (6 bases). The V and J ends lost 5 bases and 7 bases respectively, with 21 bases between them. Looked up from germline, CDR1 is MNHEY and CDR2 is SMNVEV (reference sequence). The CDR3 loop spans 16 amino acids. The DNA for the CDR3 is TGTGCCAGCAGTACCCCTCACAGGGAAGGTCGAAATGAGCAGTTCTTC. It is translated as CASSTPHREGRNEQFF.

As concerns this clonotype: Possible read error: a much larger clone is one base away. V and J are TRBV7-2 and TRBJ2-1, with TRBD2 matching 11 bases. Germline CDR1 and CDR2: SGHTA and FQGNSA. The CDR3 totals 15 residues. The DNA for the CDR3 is TGTGTCAGCAGGCTAGCGGGAGGAGGTAGAAATGAGCAGTTCTTC. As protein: CVSRLAGGGRNEQFF.

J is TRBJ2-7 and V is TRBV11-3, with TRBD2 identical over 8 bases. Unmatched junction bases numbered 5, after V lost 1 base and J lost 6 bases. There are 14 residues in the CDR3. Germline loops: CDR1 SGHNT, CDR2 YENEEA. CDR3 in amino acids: CASSLVGRAPEQYF. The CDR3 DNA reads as TGTGCCAGCAGCTTAGTCGGGAGGGCCCCCGAGCAGTACTTC.

CDR3 sequence reads: CASSSSSEGQAYGYTF. Here the CDR3 DNA reads TGTGCCAGCTCATCTTCGTCCGAGGGACAGGCCTATGGCTACACCTTC. V usage is TRBV18 and J usage is TRBJ1-2; TRBD1 matches at 8 bases. From germline, CDR1 is KGHSH and CDR2 LQKENI. V trimming: 5 bases; J trimming: 4 bases; junction bases outside the gene matches: 12. The CDR3 has 16 residues.

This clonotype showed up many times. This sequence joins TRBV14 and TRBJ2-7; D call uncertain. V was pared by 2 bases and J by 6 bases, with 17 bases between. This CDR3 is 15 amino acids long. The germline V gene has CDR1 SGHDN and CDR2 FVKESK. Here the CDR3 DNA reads TGTGCCAGCAGCCAACTATCGACCAGGTACCGCGAGCAGTACTTC. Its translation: CASSQLSTRYREQYF. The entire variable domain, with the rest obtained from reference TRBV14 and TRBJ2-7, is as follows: EAGVTQFPSHSVIEKGQTVTLRCDPISGHDNLYWYRRVMGKEIKFLLHFVKESKQDESGMPNNRFLAERTGGTYSTLKVQPAELEDSGVYFCASSQLSTRYREQYFGPGTRLTVT.

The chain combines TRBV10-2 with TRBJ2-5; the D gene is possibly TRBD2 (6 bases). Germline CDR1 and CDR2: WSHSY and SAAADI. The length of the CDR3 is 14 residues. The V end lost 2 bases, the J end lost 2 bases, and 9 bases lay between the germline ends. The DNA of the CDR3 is TGCGCCAGCAGTGAGCCGGGAGTTCAAGAGACCCAGTACTTC. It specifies CASSEPGVQETQYF.

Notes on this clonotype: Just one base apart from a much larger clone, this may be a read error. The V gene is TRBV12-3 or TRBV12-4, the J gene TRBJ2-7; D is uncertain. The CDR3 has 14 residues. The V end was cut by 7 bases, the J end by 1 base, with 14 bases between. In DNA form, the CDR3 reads TGTGCCAGCAAACTCGGTGGCAGTTCCTACGAGCAGTACTTC. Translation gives CASKLGGSSYEQYF.

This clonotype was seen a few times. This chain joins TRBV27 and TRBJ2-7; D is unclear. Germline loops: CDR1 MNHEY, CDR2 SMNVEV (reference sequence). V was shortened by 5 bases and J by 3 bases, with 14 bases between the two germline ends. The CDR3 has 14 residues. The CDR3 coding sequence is TGTGCCAGCAGTCCTAGGGCCTATCTCTACGAGCAGTACTTC. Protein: CASSPRAYLYEQYF.

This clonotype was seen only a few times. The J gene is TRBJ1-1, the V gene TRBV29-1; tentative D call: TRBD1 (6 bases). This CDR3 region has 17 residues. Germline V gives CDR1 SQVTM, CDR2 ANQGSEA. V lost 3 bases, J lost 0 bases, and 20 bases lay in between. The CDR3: CSVDVRGLAPMNTEAFF. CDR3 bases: TGCAGCGTTGATGTGAGGGGGTTAGCACCTATGAACACTGAAGCTTTCTTT.

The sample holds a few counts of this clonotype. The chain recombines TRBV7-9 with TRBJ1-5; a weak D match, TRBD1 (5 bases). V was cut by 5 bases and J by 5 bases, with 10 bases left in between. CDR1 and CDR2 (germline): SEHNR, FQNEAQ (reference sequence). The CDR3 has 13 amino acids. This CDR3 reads CASSPDSYQPQHF. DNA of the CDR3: TGTGCCAGCAGCCCTGACAGCTATCAGCCCCAGCATTTT.

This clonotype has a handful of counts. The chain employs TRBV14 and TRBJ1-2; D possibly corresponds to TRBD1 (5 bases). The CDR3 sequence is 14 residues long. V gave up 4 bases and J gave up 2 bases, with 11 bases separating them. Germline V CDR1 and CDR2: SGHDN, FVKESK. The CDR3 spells CASSPPGPNYGYTF. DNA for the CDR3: TGTGCCAGCAGCCCCCCGGGACCCAACTATGGCTACACCTTC.

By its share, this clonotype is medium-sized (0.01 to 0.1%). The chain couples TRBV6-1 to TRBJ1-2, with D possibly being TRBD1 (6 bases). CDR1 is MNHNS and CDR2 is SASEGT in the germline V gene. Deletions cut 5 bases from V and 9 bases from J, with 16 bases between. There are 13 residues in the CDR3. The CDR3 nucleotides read TGTGCCAGCAGTATACCTGGGGGCCAAAGCTACACCTTC. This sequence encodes CASSIPGGQSYTF.

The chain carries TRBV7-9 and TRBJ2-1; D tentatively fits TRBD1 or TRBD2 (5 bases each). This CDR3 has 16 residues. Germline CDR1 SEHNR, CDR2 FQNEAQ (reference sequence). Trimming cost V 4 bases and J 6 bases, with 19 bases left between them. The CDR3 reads CASSSGDPYVPNEQFF. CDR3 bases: TGTGCCAGCAGCTCCGGGGACCCCTACGTACCCAATGAGCAGTTCTTC.

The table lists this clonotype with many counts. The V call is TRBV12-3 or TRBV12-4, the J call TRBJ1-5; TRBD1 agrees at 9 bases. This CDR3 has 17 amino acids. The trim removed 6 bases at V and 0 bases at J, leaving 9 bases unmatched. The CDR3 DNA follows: TGTGCCAGCAGCCCCGGGACAGGGTGGTATAGCAATCAGCCCCAGCATTTT. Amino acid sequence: CASSPGTGWYSNQPQHF.

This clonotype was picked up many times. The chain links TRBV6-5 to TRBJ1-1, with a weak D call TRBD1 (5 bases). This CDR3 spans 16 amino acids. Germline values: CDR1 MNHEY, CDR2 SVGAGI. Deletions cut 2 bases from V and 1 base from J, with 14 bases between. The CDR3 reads CASSYGGSGKNTEAFF. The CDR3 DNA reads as TGTGCCAGCAGTTACGGGGGGTCGGGGAAGAACACTGAAGCTTTCTTT.

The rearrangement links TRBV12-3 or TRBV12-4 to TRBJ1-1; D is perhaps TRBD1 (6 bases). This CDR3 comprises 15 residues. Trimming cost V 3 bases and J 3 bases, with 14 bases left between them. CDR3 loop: CASSFTGALDTEAFF. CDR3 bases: TGTGCCAGCAGTTTTACGGGGGCCTTGGACACTGAAGCTTTCTTT.

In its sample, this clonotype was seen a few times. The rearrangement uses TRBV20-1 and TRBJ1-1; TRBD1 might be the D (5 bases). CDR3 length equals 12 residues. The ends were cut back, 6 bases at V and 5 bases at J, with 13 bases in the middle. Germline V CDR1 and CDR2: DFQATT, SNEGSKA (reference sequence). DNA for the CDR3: TGCAGTGCCGCGCCCGGGACGACTGAAGCTTTCTTT. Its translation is CSAAPGTTEAFF.

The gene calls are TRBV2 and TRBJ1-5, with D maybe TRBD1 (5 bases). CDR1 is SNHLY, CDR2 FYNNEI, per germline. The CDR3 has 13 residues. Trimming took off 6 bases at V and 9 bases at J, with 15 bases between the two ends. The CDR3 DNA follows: TGTGCCAGCAGCGGGGGGGGTGTTATGCCCCAGCATTTT. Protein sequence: CASSGGGVMPQHF. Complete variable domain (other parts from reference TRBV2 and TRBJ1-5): EPEVTQTPSHQVTQMGQEVILRCVPISNHLYFYWYRQILGQKVEFLVSFYNNEISEKSEIFDDQFSVERPDGSNFTLKIRSTKLEDSAMYFCASSGGGVMPQHFGDGTRLSIL.

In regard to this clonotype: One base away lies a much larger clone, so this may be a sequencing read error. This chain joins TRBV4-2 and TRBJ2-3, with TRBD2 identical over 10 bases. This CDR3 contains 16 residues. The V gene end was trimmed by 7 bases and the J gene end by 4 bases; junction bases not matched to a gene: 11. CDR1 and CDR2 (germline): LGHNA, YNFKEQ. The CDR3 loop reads CASIQESSGGPDTQYF. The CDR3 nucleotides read TGTGCCAGCATCCAGGAGTCTAGCGGGGGCCCAGATACGCAGTATTTT.

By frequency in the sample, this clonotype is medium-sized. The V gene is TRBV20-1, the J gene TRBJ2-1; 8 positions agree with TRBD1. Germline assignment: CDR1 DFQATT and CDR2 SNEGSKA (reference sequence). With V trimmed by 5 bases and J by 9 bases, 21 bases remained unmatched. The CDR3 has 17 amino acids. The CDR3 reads CSARSPLNSPTGVEQFF. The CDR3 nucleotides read TGCAGTGCTCGAAGCCCACTCAACTCCCCGACAGGGGTTGAGCAGTTCTTC.

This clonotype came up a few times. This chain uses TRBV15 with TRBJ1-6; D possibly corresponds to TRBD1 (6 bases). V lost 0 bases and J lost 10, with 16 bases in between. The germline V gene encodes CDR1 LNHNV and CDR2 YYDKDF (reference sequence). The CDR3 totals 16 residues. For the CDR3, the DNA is TGTGCCACCAGCAGAGATCTTCGGGGGCACGGCTCACCCCTCCACTTT. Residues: CATSRDLRGHGSPLHF. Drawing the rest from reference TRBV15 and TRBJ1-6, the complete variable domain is DAMVIQNPRYQVTQFGKPVTLSCSQTLNHNVMYWYQQKSSQAPKLLFHYYDKDFNNEADTPDNFQSRRPNTSFCFLDIRSPGLGDTAMYLCATSRDLRGHGSPLHFGNGTRLTVT.

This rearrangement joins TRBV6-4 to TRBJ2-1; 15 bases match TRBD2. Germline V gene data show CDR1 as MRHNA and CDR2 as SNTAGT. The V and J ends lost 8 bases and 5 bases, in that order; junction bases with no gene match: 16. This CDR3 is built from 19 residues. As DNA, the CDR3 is TGTGCCAGCGCCCGTCTACCGGGACTAGCGGGAGGCAACAACAATGAGCAGTTCTTC. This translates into CASARLPGLAGGNNNEQFF.

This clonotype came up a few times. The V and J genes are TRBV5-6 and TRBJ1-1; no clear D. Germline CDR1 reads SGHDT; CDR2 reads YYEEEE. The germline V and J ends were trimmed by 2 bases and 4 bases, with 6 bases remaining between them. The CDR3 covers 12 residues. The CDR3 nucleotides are TGTGCCAGCAGCTTTAGCGTCACTGAAGCTTTCTTT. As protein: CASSFSVTEAFF.